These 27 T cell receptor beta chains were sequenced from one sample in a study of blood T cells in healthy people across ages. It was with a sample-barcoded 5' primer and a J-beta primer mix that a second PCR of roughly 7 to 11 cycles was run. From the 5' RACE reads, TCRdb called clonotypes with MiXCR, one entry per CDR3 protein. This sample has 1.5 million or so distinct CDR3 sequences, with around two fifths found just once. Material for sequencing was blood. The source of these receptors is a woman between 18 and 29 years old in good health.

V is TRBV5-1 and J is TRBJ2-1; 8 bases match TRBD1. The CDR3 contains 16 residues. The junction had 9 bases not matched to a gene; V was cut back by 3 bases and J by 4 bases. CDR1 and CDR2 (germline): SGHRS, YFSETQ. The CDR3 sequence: CASSSSDRALYNEQFF. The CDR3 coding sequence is TGCGCCAGCAGCTCGTCGGACAGGGCCCTTTACAATGAGCAGTTCTTC.

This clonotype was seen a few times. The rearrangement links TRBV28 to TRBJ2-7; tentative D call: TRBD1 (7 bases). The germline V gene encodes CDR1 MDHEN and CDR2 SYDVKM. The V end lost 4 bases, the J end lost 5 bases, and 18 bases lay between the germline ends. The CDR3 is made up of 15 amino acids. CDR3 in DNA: TGTGCCAGCAGTTCCGGGGGACAGTGGGGTGACGAGCAGTACTTC. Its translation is CASSSGGQWGDEQYF.

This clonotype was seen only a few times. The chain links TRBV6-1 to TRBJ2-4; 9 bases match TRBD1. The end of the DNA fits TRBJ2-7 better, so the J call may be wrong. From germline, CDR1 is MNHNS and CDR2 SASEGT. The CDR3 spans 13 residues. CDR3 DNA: TGTGCCAGCACCCGGGACAGGGAGTACGAGCAGTACTTC. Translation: CASTRDREYEQYF.

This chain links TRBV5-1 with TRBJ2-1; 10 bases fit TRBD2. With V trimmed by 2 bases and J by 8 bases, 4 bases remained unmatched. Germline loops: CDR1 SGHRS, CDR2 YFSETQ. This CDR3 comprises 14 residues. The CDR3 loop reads CASSFTSGVYEQFF. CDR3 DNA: TGCGCCAGCAGCTTCACTAGCGGGGTCTATGAGCAGTTCTTC.

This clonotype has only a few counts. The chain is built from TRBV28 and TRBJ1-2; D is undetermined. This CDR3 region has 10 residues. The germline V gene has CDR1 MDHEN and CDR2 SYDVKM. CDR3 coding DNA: TGTGGCGCAGGTGTCGCTGGCTACACCTTC. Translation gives CGAGVAGYTF.

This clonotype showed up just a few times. CDR3 nucleotide sequence: TGTGCCAGCAGCTTAGCGTCGGGGTGGCAGTACTTC. This codes for CASSLASGWQYF. This rearrangement joins TRBV7-9 to TRBJ2-7, with TRBD2 as a possible D gene (5 bases). Looked up from germline, CDR1 is SEHNR and CDR2 is FQNEAQ (reference sequence). The length of the CDR3 is 12 residues. With 0 bases removed from V and 9 bases from J, the gap between germline ends came to 9 bases.

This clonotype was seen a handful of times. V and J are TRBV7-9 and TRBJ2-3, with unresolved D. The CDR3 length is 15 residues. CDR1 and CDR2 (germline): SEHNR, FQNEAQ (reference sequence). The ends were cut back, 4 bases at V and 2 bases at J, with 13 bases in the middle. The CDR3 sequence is CASSYPASDTDTQYF. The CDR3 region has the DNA TGTGCCAGCAGCTATCCGGCTAGTGACACAGATACGCAGTATTTT.

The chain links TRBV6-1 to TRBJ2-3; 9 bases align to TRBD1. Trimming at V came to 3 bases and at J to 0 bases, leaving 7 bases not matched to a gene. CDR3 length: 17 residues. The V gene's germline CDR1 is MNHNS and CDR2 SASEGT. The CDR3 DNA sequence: TGTGCCAGCAGTGATAGATGGACAGGGGTGAGCACAGATACGCAGTATTTT. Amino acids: CASSDRWTGVSTDTQYF.

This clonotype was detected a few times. The CDR3 bases are TGTGCCAGCAGCTTGTTAGCGGGGATCTACAATGAGCAGTTCTTC. Translated: CASSLLAGIYNEQFF. V usage is TRBV7-2 and J usage is TRBJ2-1; 8 bases are a match to TRBD2. Germline V gene lookup returns CDR1 SGHTA and CDR2 FQGNSA. V dropped 3 bases and J dropped 3; count of bases not matched to a gene: 4. The CDR3 is made up of 15 amino acids.

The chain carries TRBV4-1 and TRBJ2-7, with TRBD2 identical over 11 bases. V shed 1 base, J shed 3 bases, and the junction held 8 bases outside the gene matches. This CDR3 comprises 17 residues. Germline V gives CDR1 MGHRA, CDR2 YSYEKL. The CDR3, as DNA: TGCGCCAGCAGCCAAGGAATGGGGACTAGCGGACGCTACGAGCAGTACTTC. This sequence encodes CASSQGMGTSGRYEQYF.

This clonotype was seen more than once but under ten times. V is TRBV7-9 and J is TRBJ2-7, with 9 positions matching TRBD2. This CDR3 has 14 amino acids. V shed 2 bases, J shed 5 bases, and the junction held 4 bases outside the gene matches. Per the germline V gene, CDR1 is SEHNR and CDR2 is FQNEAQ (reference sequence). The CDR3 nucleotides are TGTGCCAGCAGCTTAAGCGGGGGGCTCAACGAGCAGTACTTC. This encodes CASSLSGGLNEQYF.

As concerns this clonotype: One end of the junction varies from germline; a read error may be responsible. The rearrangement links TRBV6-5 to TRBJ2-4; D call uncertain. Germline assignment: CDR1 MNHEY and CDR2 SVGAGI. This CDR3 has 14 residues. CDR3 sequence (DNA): TGTGCCAACAGTTACATTGCAACCAAAAACATTCAGTACTTC. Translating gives CANSYIATKNIQYF.

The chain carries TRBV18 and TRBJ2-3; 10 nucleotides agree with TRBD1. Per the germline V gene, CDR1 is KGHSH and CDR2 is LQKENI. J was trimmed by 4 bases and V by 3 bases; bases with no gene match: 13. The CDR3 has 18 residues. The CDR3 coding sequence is TGTGCCAGCTCACCGTCGGTTGACAGGGGGCGAAGAGCAGATACGCAGTATTTT. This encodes CASSPSVDRGRRADTQYF.

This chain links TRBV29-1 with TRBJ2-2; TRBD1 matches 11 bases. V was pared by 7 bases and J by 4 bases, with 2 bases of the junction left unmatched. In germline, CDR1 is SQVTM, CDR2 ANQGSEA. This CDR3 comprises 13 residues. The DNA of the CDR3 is TGCAGCGCAGGGACAGGGGGCACCGGGGAGCTGTTTTTT. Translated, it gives CSAGTGGTGELFF.

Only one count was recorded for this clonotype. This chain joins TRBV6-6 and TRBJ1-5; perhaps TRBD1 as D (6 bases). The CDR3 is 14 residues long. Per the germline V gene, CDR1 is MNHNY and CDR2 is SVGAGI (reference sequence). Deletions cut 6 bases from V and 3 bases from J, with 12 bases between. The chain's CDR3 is CASSQTGTNQPQHF. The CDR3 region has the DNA TGTGCCAGCAGCCAAACAGGGACCAATCAGCCCCAGCATTTT.

The CDR3 region is CSASGPSSETQYF. The CDR3 nucleotides read TGCAGTGCTAGTGGCCCCAGTTCGGAGACCCAGTACTTC. The V call is TRBV20-1, the J call TRBJ2-5; D is ambiguous. The CDR3 length is 13 residues. Looked up from germline, CDR1 is DFQATT and CDR2 is SNEGSKA (reference sequence). Trimming removed 3 bases at V and 5 bases at J, with 13 bases between.

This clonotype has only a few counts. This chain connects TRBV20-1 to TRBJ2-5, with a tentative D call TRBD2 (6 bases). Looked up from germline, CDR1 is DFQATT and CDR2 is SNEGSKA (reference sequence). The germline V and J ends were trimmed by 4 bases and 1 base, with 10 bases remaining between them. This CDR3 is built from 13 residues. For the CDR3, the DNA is TGCAGTGCTACGGGACTCCCCCAAGAGACCCAGTACTTC. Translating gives CSATGLPQETQYF.

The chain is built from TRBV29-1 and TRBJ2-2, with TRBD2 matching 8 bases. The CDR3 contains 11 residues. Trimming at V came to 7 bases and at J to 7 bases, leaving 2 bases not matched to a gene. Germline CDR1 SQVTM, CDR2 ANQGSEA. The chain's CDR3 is CSARGGGELFF. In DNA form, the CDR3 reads TGCAGCGCCCGGGGGGGCGGGGAGCTGTTTTTT.

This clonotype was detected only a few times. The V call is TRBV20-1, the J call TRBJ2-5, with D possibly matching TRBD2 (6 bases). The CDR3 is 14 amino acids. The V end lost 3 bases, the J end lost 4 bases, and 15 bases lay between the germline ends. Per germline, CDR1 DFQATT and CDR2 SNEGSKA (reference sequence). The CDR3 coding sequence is TGCAGTGCTAGCCGGGGGATCGGGGGAGAGACCCAGTACTTC. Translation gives CSASRGIGGETQYF.

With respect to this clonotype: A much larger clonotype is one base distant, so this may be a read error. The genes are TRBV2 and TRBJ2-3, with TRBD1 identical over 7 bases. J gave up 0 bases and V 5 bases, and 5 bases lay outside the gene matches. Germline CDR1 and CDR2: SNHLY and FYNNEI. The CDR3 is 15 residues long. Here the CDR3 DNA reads TGTGCCAGCAGTCCGGGACAGCGGAGCACAGATACGCAGTATTTT. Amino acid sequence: CASSPGQRSTDTQYF.

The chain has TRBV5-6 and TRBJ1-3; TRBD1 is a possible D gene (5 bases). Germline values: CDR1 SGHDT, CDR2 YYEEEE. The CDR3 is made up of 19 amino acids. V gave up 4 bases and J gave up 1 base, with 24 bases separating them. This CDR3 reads CASSATGPNPLLSGNTIYF. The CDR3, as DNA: TGTGCCAGCAGCGCTACGGGACCTAACCCCCTGCTGTCTGGAAACACCATATATTTT.

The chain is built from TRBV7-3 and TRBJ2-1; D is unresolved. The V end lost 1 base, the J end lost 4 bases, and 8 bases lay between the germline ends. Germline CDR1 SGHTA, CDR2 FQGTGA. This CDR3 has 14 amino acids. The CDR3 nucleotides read TGTGCCAGCAGCTTAAGCTTCACTTACAATGAGCAGTTCTTC. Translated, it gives CASSLSFTYNEQFF.

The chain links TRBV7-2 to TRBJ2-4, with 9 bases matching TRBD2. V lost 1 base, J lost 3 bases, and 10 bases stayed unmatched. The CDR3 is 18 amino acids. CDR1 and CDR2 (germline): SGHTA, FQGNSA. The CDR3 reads CASSLVLAGLVGKNIQYF. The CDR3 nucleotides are TGTGCCAGCAGCTTAGTTCTAGCGGGACTGGTTGGCAAAAACATTCAGTACTTC. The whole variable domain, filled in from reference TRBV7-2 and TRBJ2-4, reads GAGVSQSPSNKVTEKGKDVELRCDPISGHTALYWYRQSLGQGLEFLIYFQGNSAPDKSGLPSDRFSAERTGGSVSTLTIQRTQQEDSAVYLCASSLVLAGLVGKNIQYFGAGTRLSVL.

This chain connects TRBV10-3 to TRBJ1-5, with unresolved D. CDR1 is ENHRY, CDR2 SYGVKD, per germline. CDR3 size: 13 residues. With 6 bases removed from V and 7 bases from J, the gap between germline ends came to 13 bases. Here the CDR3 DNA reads TGTGCCATCAGCCCGACGGAGGAACAGCCCCAGCATTTT. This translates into CAISPTEEQPQHF.

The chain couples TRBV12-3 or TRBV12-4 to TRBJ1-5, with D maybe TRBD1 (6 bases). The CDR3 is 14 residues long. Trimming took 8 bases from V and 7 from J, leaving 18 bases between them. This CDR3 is CASLKQGAGQPQHF. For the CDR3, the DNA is TGTGCCAGCTTGAAACAGGGAGCTGGGCAGCCCCAGCATTTT.

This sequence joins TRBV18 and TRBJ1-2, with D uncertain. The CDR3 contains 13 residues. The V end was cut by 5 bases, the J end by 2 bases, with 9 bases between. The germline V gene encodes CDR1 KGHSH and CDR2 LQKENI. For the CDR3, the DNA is TGTGCCAGCTCAGAGACACCAAACTATGGCTACACCTTC. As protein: CASSETPNYGYTF.

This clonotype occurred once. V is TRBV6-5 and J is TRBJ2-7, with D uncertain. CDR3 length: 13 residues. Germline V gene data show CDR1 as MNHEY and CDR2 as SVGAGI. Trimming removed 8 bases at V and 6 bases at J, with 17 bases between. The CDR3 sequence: CASARLKGSEQYF. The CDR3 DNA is TGTGCCAGCGCACGGCTCAAGGGCTCCGAGCAGTACTTC.